The rows below give T cell receptor beta chains drawn from one sample of a study of shared clonotypes between healthy human individuals. Method: immunoSEQ multiplex PCR; TCRdb's copy keeps in-frame clones and lacks some. The sample lists about 750,000 clones, nearly 95% occurring once. Sample: naive CD8+ T cells sorted from blood. The receptors were sampled from a man aged 25 to 40 in good health. CDR3s include the opening cysteine and the closing phenylalanine or tryptophan. The D gene is left open where the match is weak.

>TRBJ2-7|TRBV27|14|TRBD2
TGTGCCAGCAGTTTAGGGGGAGGGGCGGGCGAGCAGTACTTC
CASSLGGGAGEQYF
>TRBJ2-7|TRBV13|15|TRBD2
TGTGCCAGCAGCGAGGAGACTAGCGGGAACTACGAGCAGTACTTC
CASSEETSGNYEQYF
>TRBJ2-1|TRBV7-8|16|.
TGTGCCAGCAGCCCCCGGGGGGCGGGAGCGTCGAATGAGCAGTTCTTC
CASSPRGAGASNEQFF
>TRBJ2-1|TRBV28|16|TRBD2
TGTGCCAGCAGTCGAAGGACTAGCGGGAGGTACAATGAGCAGTTCTTC
CASSRRTSGRYNEQFF
>TRBJ2-7|TRBV5-1|14|.
TGCGCCAGCAGCTTGTCGGGCAGTTCCTACGAGCAGTACTTC
CASSLSGSSYEQYF
>TRBJ2-7|TRBV2|13|.
TGTGCCAGCACCAGCCTATACTCCTACGAGCAGTACTTC
CASTSLYSYEQYF
>TRBJ2-1|TRBV7-9|11|.
TGTGCCAGCAGCTTTCTGGATGAGCAGTTCTTC
CASSFLDEQFF
>TRBJ2-3|TRBV7-8|13|.
TGTGCCAGCAGCCTGGGATTCACAGATACGCAGTATTTT
CASSLGFTDTQYF
>TRBJ2-2|TRBV19|13|.
TGTGCCAGTAGTCCCACGATGATCGGGGAGCTGTTTTTT
CASSPTMIGELFF
>TRBJ1-2|TRBV9|14|.
TGTGCCAGCAGCGAGCCGGACAGCCGTTATGGCTACACCTTC
CASSEPDSRYGYTF
>TRBJ2-2|TRBV28|18|TRBD1
TGTGCCAGCAGTGACGGGACAGAAACGCCTTGGGACACCGGGGAGCTGTTTTTT
CASSDGTETPWDTGELFF